Listed below are T cell receptor beta chains from one sample, sequenced in a study of blood T cell repertoires in COVID-19. The repertoire was sequenced with immunoSEQ multiplex PCR; TCRdb's copy has only in-frame clones and lacks some. The sample shows roughly 200,000 clones, 70% to 85% of them seen only once. The sequencing input was peripheral blood. The receptors shown here come from a woman older than 75 with COVID-19, enrolled during active disease. The CDR3 runs from the conserved cysteine through the conserved F or W. The D gene is left open where the match is weak. For some rows the clone size is stated as once, few or many, or as a class when expanded; others skip it.

clone_size	d_call	j_call	v_call	cdr3_aa	cdr3_nt
-	TRBD1	TRBJ2-5	TRBV12-3/TRBV12-4	CASSGTDKETQYF	TGTGCCAGCAGCGGGACAGACAAAGAGACCCAGTACTTC
-	-	TRBJ1-1	TRBV7-9	CASSLQGSLTEAFF	TGTGCCAGCAGCTTACAGGGTTCGCTCACTGAAGCTTTCTTT
-	-	TRBJ2-7	TRBV18	CASSPPGTYEQYF	TGTGCCAGCTCACCCCCAGGTACCTACGAGCAGTACTTC
-	TRBD1	TRBJ1-6	TRBV5-1	CASRETGAGSPLHF	TGCGCCAGTCGCGAGACAGGGGCTGGCTCACCCCTCCACTTT
once	-	TRBJ2-2	TRBV19	CASSSTSGAVTGELFF	TGTGCCAGTAGTTCAACGTCGGGAGCGGTCACCGGGGAGCTGTTTTTT
-	TRBD2	TRBJ2-7	TRBV5-1	CASSLVPALAGVINEQYF	TGCGCCAGCAGCTTGGTCCCAGCGCTAGCGGGGGTTATTAACGAGCAGTACTTC
-	-	TRBJ2-7	TRBV20-1	CTGESVVEQYF	TGCACCGGAGAGAGTGTGGTCGAGCAGTACTTC
-	-	TRBJ1-2	TRBV2	CASSEGHRAPYGYTF	TGTGCCAGCAGTGAAGGCCATAGAGCACCCTATGGCTACACCTTC
-	-	TRBJ2-2	TRBV27	CASKKTSLSAGELFF	TGTGCCAGCAAGAAGACTAGTTTGTCCGCCGGGGAGCTGTTTTTT
-	TRBD2	TRBJ2-5	TRBV5-1	CASSFGGLASETQYF	TGCGCCAGCAGCTTTGGGGGACTAGCGTCGGAGACCCAGTACTTC
-	-	TRBJ1-5	TRBV6-2/TRBV6-3	CASSYFGGMYQPQHF	TGTGCCAGCAGTTACTTTGGGGGCATGTATCAGCCCCAGCATTTT
-	TRBD2	TRBJ2-4	TRBV13	CASSVRGGATKNIQYF	TGTGCCAGCAGCGTCCGCGGGGGGGCCACCAAAAACATTCAGTACTTC
-	-	TRBJ1-5	TRBV5-6	CASSLRQGGQPQHF	TGTGCCAGCAGCCTAAGGCAGGGAGGGCAGCCCCAGCATTTT
-	TRBD2	TRBJ2-3	TRBV28	CASSAGGDADTQYF	TGTGCCAGCAGTGCGGGAGGGGATGCAGATACGCAGTATTTT
once	-	TRBJ1-1	TRBV20-1	CSASRGEGYTEAFF	TGCAGTGCTAGTAGGGGGGAGGGGTACACTGAAGCTTTCTTT
-	-	TRBJ1-1	TRBV5-1	CASSLRDPNTEAFF	TGCGCCAGCAGCTTGCGGGATCCCAACACTGAAGCTTTCTTT
-	TRBD2	TRBJ2-1	TRBV7-9	CASSPSGVIGQFF	TGTGCCAGCAGCCCAAGCGGGGTAATCGGGCAGTTCTTC
-	-	TRBJ1-4	TRBV18	CASSRTLDEKLFF	TGTGCCAGCTCTAGGACATTGGATGAAAAACTGTTTTTT
-	-	TRBJ1-4	TRBV2	CASSQNRDTTYKLFF	TGTGCCAGCAGTCAAAACCGGGACACGACTTACAAACTGTTTTTT
-	TRBD2	TRBJ2-2	TRBV3-1/TRBV3-2	CASSQYAAGARGGELFF	TGTGCCAGCAGCCAATATGCAGCGGGGGCTCGGGGCGGGGAGCTGTTTTTT
-	-	TRBJ1-5	TRBV19	CASSSTTATAQHF	TGTGCCAGTAGTAGTACGACAGCCACTGCCCAGCATTTT
-	TRBD1	TRBJ1-2	TRBV11-2	CASSFGQGASGYTF	TGTGCCAGCAGCTTTGGACAGGGGGCTTCGGGCTACACCTTC
-	-	TRBJ2-2	TRBV5-1	CASSTGLLTGELFF	TGCGCCAGCAGCACCGGACTCCTTACCGGGGAGCTGTTTTTT
-	-	TRBJ1-1	TRBV12-3/TRBV12-4	CASSFSAEAFF	TGTGCCAGCAGTTTTAGCGCTGAAGCTTTCTTT
few	-	TRBJ2-7	TRBV5-6	CASSLPGVAAQYF	TGTGCCAGCAGCTTACCCGGGGTTGCGGCGCAGTACTTC
once	-	TRBJ1-2	TRBV19	CASSIATGQSIFGYTF	TGTGCCAGTAGTATAGCCACCGGACAGTCAATCTTCGGCTACACCTTC